What follows are 7 T cell receptor beta chains derived from one specimen sequenced in a study of blood T cell repertoires in COVID-19. Profiled with immunoSEQ multiplex PCR; TCRdb holds only in-frame clones, not every one. The sample includes around 50,000 clones, about 87% of them seen just once. The sequenced material came from peripheral blood. The receptors here all came from a woman aged 60-75 years with COVID-19, enrolled during active disease.

CDR3 protein: CASSFVAGAGNEQFF. The CDR3 DNA is TGCGCCAGCAGCTTTGTAGCGGGAGCTGGGAATGAGCAGTTCTTC. The chain links TRBV5-1 to TRBJ2-1; 9 nucleotides match TRBD2. The V segment lost 2 bases and the J segment 7 bases; nucleotides outside the gene matches: 7. The length of the CDR3 is 15 residues. Per the germline V gene, CDR1 is SGHRS and CDR2 is YFSETQ. Full variable domain (missing parts from reference TRBV5-1 and TRBJ2-1): KAGVTQTPRYLIKTRGQQVTLSCSPISGHRSVSWYQQTPGQGLQFLFEYFSETQRNKGNFPGRFSGRQFSNSRSEMNVSTLELGDSALYLCASSFVAGAGNEQFFGPGTRLTVL.

J is TRBJ2-1 and V is TRBV24-1; weak D call: TRBD2 (6 bases). The CDR3 loop spans 11 amino acids. CDR1 is KGHDR and CDR2 is SFDVKD in the germline V gene. V shed 9 bases and J shed 7 bases, with 9 bases lying between them. CDR3 sequence reads: CATGRGNEQFF. The DNA for the CDR3 is TGTGCCACCGGCCGGGGGAATGAGCAGTTCTTC.

The CDR3 is CASSLVNRGRFGTEAFF. Here the CDR3 DNA reads TGTGCCAGCAGCTTAGTGAACAGGGGGCGGTTTGGCACTGAAGCTTTCTTT. The chain joins TRBV7-8 to TRBJ1-1; 9 bases agree with TRBD1. J gave up 4 bases and V 1 base, and 10 bases lay outside the gene matches. The CDR3 spans 17 residues. The germline gives CDR1 SGHVS, CDR2 FQNEAQ. Complete variable domain (other parts from reference TRBV7-8 and TRBJ1-1): GAGVSQSPRYKVAKRGQDVALRCDPISGHVSLFWYQQALGQGPEFLTYFQNEAQLDKSGLPSDRFFAERPEGSVSTLKIQRTQQEDSAVYLCASSLVNRGRFGTEAFFGQGTRLTVV.

The rearrangement uses TRBV19 and TRBJ1-2; 9 positions agree with TRBD1. With 4 bases clipped from V and 6 bases from J, the junction kept 6 bases outside the gene matches. This CDR3 is built from 14 residues. Germline V gene lookup returns CDR1 LNHDA and CDR2 SQIVND (reference sequence). CDR3 amino acids: CASSRDREVHGYTF. CDR3 DNA sequence: TGTGCCAGTAGTAGGGACAGGGAAGTCCATGGCTACACCTTC.

The chain joins TRBV7-8 to TRBJ2-5; 7 nucleotides align to TRBD2. The CDR3 is 15 amino acids. Losses at the gene ends were 0 bases for V and 6 bases for J; bases not matched to a gene: 7. Germline CDR1 SGHVS, CDR2 FQNEAQ. The chain's CDR3 is CASSLAETSTKTQYF. The DNA for the CDR3 is TGTGCCAGCAGCTTAGCAGAGACTAGCACGAAGACCCAGTACTTC.

The gene calls are TRBV28 and TRBJ2-2, with D possibly TRBD1 on 6 matching bases. Trimming left V 5 bases short and J 4 bases short, with 11 bases between. The V gene's germline CDR1 is MDHEN and CDR2 SYDVKM. The CDR3 runs to 14 residues. This chain's CDR3 is CASSVTGITGELFF. CDR3 nucleotides: TGTGCCAGCAGTGTGACAGGAATCACCGGGGAGCTGTTTTTT. Drawing the rest from reference TRBV28 and TRBJ2-2, the complete variable domain is DVKVTQSSRYLVKRTGEKVFLECVQDMDHENMFWYRQDPGLGLRLIYFSYDVKMKEKGDIPEGYSVSREKKERFSLILESASTNQTSMYLCASSVTGITGELFFGEGSRLTVL.

The gene calls are TRBV9 and TRBJ1-1; TRBD1 aligns across 7 bases. This CDR3 spans 15 amino acids. The V and J ends lost 3 bases and 0 bases, in that order; junction bases with no gene match: 5. Per the germline V gene, CDR1 is SGDLS and CDR2 is YYNGEE. CDR3 region: CASSARQGLNTEAFF. The CDR3 DNA reads TGTGCCAGCAGCGCTAGACAGGGCCTGAACACTGAAGCTTTCTTT.